Listed below are T cell receptor beta chains from one sample, sequenced in a study of synovial regulatory T cells in juvenile arthritis. Assay: immunoSEQ multiplex PCR; the TCRdb copy retains only in-frame clones and omits some. This listing includes more than 7,500 clones. The sequencing sample was made of Treg cells from blood. Receptors originate from a donor between 2 and 35 years old with juvenile idiopathic arthritis. Each CDR3 is given with its conserved first and last residue. Fields, in order: CDR3 protein, J gene, V gene.

CASRRTGPNTEAFF,TRBJ1-1,TRBV7-8
CASSEGTGGPYYEQYF,TRBJ2-7,TRBV10-1
CAWSVWGFDYEQYF,TRBJ2-7,TRBV30
CASTSGRAAQPQHF,TRBJ1-5,TRBV19
CASSFLSGRLSSYEQYF,TRBJ2-7,TRBV5-1
CASTSLDEQYF,TRBJ2-7,TRBV6-8
CASSLNSGSGITDTQYF,TRBJ2-3,TRBV7-8
CASSVGPAYNEQFF,TRBJ2-1,TRBV9
CAWSFERSNEKLFF,TRBJ1-4,TRBV30
CASSGTQSTYEQYF,TRBJ2-7,TRBV10-2
CASSLAGLAEETQYF,TRBJ2-5,TRBV7-2
CASTLQGANTEAFF,TRBJ1-1,TRBV5-1
CASSLGEGPSYNEQFF,TRBJ2-1,TRBV11-1
CASSYLGASKNIQYF,TRBJ2-4,TRBV6-5
CASSLWGGGVSEQYF,TRBJ2-7,TRBV7-2
CAWSPPAGWGYEQYF,TRBJ2-7,TRBV30
CAISETEAYGYTF,TRBJ1-2,TRBV10-3